One and the same sample provided the 28 T cell receptor beta chains below, sequenced in a study of T cell repertoires and HLA-DP antigens. The antigens for these receptors are not known. Produced via immunoSEQ multiplex PCR; TCRdb's table is partial and in-frame only. The table lists about 73,000 clones, 80% of them singletons, with about 1.6% in the top ten. The source material was CD4+ T cells from PBMCs. The receptors stem from a man in his fifties or sixties in good health and CMV-seronegative.

V and J are TRBV13 and TRBJ1-2; D is undetermined. Germline V lookup: CDR1 PRHDT, CDR2 FYEKMQ (reference sequence). The CDR3 covers 12 residues. The V end was cut by 3 bases, the J end by 2 bases, with 4 bases between. In DNA form, the CDR3 reads TGTGCCAGCAGCTTTACGAACTATGGCTACACCTTC. Amino acids: CASSFTNYGYTF.

The chain employs TRBV5-1 and TRBJ2-2, with D uncertain. Germline V gene sequence: CDR1 SGHRS, CDR2 YFSETQ. The CDR3 consists of 15 residues. The V and J ends lost 0 bases and 1 base respectively, with 7 bases between them. The CDR3 spells CASSLGNRNTGELFF. CDR3 coding DNA: TGCGCCAGCAGCTTGGGGAATCGGAACACCGGGGAGCTGTTTTTT.

This sequence joins TRBV10-2 and TRBJ2-5, with D possibly TRBD2 on 7 matching bases. CDR1 is WSHSY and CDR2 is SAAADI in the germline V gene. The V gene lost 7 bases and the J gene lost 4 bases, with 13 bases spanning the gap. The CDR3 length is 13 residues. DNA of the CDR3: TGCGCCAGCATGGGAGGGGGTGGAGAGACCCAGTACTTC. It is translated as CASMGGGGETQYF.

The chain employs TRBV7-9 and TRBJ2-1, with 9 bases aligning to TRBD2. CDR3 length: 19 amino acids. Germline-derived CDR1 and CDR2 are SEHNR and FQNEAQ (reference sequence). The V and J ends lost 5 bases and 3 bases, in that order; junction bases with no gene match: 17. CDR3 residues: CASSRNPPSRLADYNEQFF. The CDR3 bases are TGTGCCAGCAGCCGAAACCCCCCCTCGAGACTAGCGGACTACAATGAGCAGTTCTTC.

The V call is TRBV11-2, the J call TRBJ1-1; 8 bases are a match to TRBD1. Germline CDR1 is SGHAT and CDR2 is FQNNGV. After removal of 6 bases from V and 3 bases from J, the junction contained 9 bases not matched to a gene. This CDR3 has 15 residues. CDR3 residues: CASRVTGARDTEAFF. For the CDR3, the DNA is TGTGCCAGCAGGGTGACAGGGGCTCGGGACACTGAAGCTTTCTTT.

J is TRBJ2-3 and V is TRBV11-3; D is perhaps TRBD1 (5 bases). Germline V CDR1 and CDR2: SGHNT, YENEEA. The CDR3 has 18 residues. The V gene lost 5 bases and the J gene lost 5 bases, with 26 bases spanning the gap. In nucleotides, the CDR3 is TGTGCCAGCAGCCGAAAGTGGGGTGGGGCAGCCCCCGGAGATACGCAGTATTTT. It yields the protein CASSRKWGGAAPGDTQYF. The variable domain in full, completed from reference TRBV11-3 and TRBJ2-3, reads EAGVVQSPRYKIIEKKQPVAFWCNPISGHNTLYWYLQNLGQGPELLIRYENEEAVDDSQLPKDRFSAERLKGVDSTLKIQPAELGDSAVYLCASSRKWGGAAPGDTQYFGPGTRLTVL.

V is TRBV5-1 and J is TRBJ2-5; the D call may be TRBD1 or TRBD2 (5 bases each). Germline CDR1 reads SGHRS; CDR2 reads YFSETQ. Trimming left V 4 bases short and J 4 bases short, with 17 bases between. This CDR3 contains 15 residues. CDR3 sequence reads: CASSTTLGDGETQYF. DNA of the CDR3: TGCGCCAGCAGCACTACCTTGGGGGATGGAGAGACCCAGTACTTC.

In this sample, this clone turned up a few times. The chain employs TRBV7-2 and TRBJ2-5, with 7 bases matching TRBD1. The V and J ends lost 1 base and 4 bases, in that order; junction bases with no gene match: 3. This CDR3 spans 14 amino acids. Germline V gene sequence: CDR1 SGHTA, CDR2 FQGNSA. For the CDR3, the DNA is TGTGCCAGCAGCTTAGGGGACAGACCAGAGACCCAGTACTTC. Translating gives CASSLGDRPETQYF.

As regards this clone: An end of the junction does not agree with germline; a read error may underlie this. The rearrangement links TRBV2 to TRBJ2-5, with D tentatively TRBD2 (6 bases). Germline CDR1 SNHLY, CDR2 FYNNEI. The CDR3 is 11 residues long. The CDR3 coding sequence is TGTGCCAGCAGCCAACCGGGAGTTGAAAACTTC. This sequence encodes CASSQPGVENF.

The V call is TRBV7-2, the J call TRBJ2-1; TRBD2 agrees at 8 bases. From germline, CDR1 is SGHTA and CDR2 FQGNSA. Trimming cost V 5 bases and J 6 bases; bases outside gene matches: 9. The length of the CDR3 is 15 residues. The CDR3 is CASSPGGVISNEQFF. The CDR3 DNA reads TGTGCCAGCAGCCCGGGGGGGGTTATTAGCAATGAGCAGTTCTTC.

The chain joins TRBV7-2 to TRBJ1-6; the D is unclear. The CDR3 spans 16 residues. The germline V and J ends were trimmed by 5 bases and 1 base, with 12 bases remaining between them. CDR1 and CDR2 (germline): SGHTA, FQGNSA. This CDR3 is CASSRAVRSYNSPLHF. For the CDR3, the DNA is TGTGCCAGCAGCCGGGCGGTTCGGTCCTATAATTCACCCCTCCACTTT.

The chain has TRBV5-1 and TRBJ1-1; D perhaps matches TRBD1 (6 bases). Trimming shortened V by 4 bases and J by 0 bases, and 10 bases separated the two germline ends. The CDR3 extends over 14 amino acids. Germline V lookup: CDR1 SGHRS, CDR2 YFSETQ. The chain's CDR3 is CASSRTVMNTEAFF. CDR3 DNA: TGCGCCAGCAGCAGGACAGTAATGAACACTGAAGCTTTCTTT.

This clone is medium-sized by share. The CDR3: CASSFGTSTDTQYF. CDR3 coding DNA: TGCGCCAGCAGCTTTGGGACTAGCACAGATACGCAGTATTTT. This rearrangement joins TRBV5-1 to TRBJ2-3; D is perhaps TRBD2 (6 bases). The CDR3 is 14 residues long. V was clipped by 2 bases and J by 0 bases, with 7 bases between them. Germline lookup yields CDR1 SGHRS and CDR2 YFSETQ.

This clone has a handful of counts. This chain connects TRBV23-1 to TRBJ2-3, with TRBD2 as a possible D gene (6 bases). TRBV23-1 is annotated as an ORF whose role is uncertain. This CDR3 spans 14 amino acids. V was pared by 8 bases and J by 1 base, with 13 bases between. The CDR3 reads CASGPGLRTDTQYF. CDR3 DNA sequence: TGCGCCAGCGGACCGGGACTTCGCACAGATACGCAGTATTTT.

This clone has only one observation. The V gene is TRBV6-4, the J gene TRBJ2-3; no clear D. There are 13 residues in the CDR3. Trimming removed 2 bases at V and 2 bases at J, with 5 bases between. Germline CDR1 MRHNA, CDR2 SNTAGT. CDR3 amino acids: CASSDRATDTQYF. The CDR3, as DNA: TGTGCCAGCAGTGACCGAGCCACAGATACGCAGTATTTT.

This sequence joins TRBV11-2 and TRBJ2-7; no clear D gene. Germline V CDR1 and CDR2: SGHAT, FQNNGV. V was trimmed by 6 bases and J by 1 base, leaving 16 bases between them. This CDR3 is built from 15 residues. The CDR3 nucleotides read TGTGCCAGCAGTCCCCGCGCAAGGAGTTCCTACGAGCAGTACTTC. It is translated as CASSPRARSSYEQYF.

V usage is TRBV5-4 and J usage is TRBJ1-2; D unresolved. The germline gives CDR1 SGHNT, CDR2 YYREEE (reference sequence). With 0 bases removed from V and 4 bases from J, the gap between germline ends came to 10 bases. This CDR3 comprises 14 residues. The CDR3 region is CASSLGVASYGYTF. Here the CDR3 DNA reads TGTGCCAGCAGCTTGGGGGTGGCCAGCTATGGCTACACCTTC. Drawing the rest from reference TRBV5-4 and TRBJ1-2, the complete variable domain is ETGVTQSPTHLIKTRGQQVTLRCSSQSGHNTVSWYQQALGQGPQFIFQYYREEENGRGNFPPRFSGLQFPNYSSELNVNALELDDSALYLCASSLGVASYGYTFGSGTRLTVV.

The rearrangement joins TRBV7-2 to TRBJ2-7; tentative D call: TRBD2 (6 bases). The CDR3 runs to 15 residues. Trimming removed 6 bases at V and 3 bases at J, with 18 bases between. The germline V gene has CDR1 SGHTA and CDR2 FQGNSA. The CDR3 reads CASSWGGAPDYEQYV. CDR3 DNA sequence: TGTGCCAGCAGTTGGGGCGGGGCACCCGACTACGAGCAGTACGTC.

The chain couples TRBV30 to TRBJ2-2, with TRBD1 matching 8 bases. The CDR3 is 13 amino acids. The V gene's germline CDR1 is GTSNPN and CDR2 SVGIG (reference sequence). V dropped 3 bases and J dropped 7; count of bases not matched to a gene: 4. The CDR3 region is CAWRGDRYGELFF. CDR3 DNA sequence: TGTGCCTGGAGAGGGGACAGGTACGGGGAGCTGTTTTTT.

Details on this clone: At one end, the junction sequence differs from germline, possibly due to a read error. The gene calls are TRBV5-6 and TRBJ1-4; the match to TRBD1 covers 8 bases. Germline V gives CDR1 SGHDT, CDR2 YYEEEE. The CDR3 contains 12 residues. Here the CDR3 DNA reads TGTGCCAGCAGCCGACAGGACAGGGTTTACGTTTTT. It specifies CASSRQDRVYVF.

This clone was observed at least ten times. The chain joins TRBV2 to TRBJ2-5, with a tentative D call TRBD2 (7 bases). Germline values: CDR1 SNHLY, CDR2 FYNNEI. This CDR3 has 17 residues. With 3 bases removed from V and 1 base from J, the gap between germline ends came to 18 bases. The CDR3 DNA reads as TGTGCCAGCAGTGAGATAGGGAGGGGGGGATTCCAAGAGACCCAGTACTTC. Translated, it gives CASSEIGRGGFQETQYF.

V usage is TRBV9 and J usage is TRBJ1-4, with a tentative D call TRBD1 (6 bases). Germline loops: CDR1 SGDLS, CDR2 YYNGEE. Trimming took 4 bases from V and 6 from J, leaving 16 bases between them. This CDR3 comprises 15 residues. The CDR3 sequence: CASSPRLEGDEKLFF. The CDR3 nucleotides read TGTGCCAGCAGCCCCCGACTGGAGGGGGATGAAAAACTGTTTTTT. Complete variable domain (other parts from reference TRBV9 and TRBJ1-4): DSGVTQTPKHLITATGQRVTLRCSPRSGDLSVYWYQQSLDQGLQFLIQYYNGEERAKGNILERFSAQQFPDLHSELNLSSLELGDSALYFCASSPRLEGDEKLFFGSGTQLSVL.

Comments on this clone: The same CDR3 is also encoded by other DNA sequences in this sample. CDR3 sequence (DNA): TGTGCCAGCAGCTCCCGCTATGGCTACACCTTC. Encoded protein: CASSSRYGYTF. V is TRBV28 and J is TRBJ1-2, with D uncertain. This CDR3 has 11 amino acids. CDR1 is MDHEN, CDR2 SYDVKM, per germline. Deletions cut 6 bases from V and 4 bases from J, with 6 bases between.

J is TRBJ2-7 and V is TRBV15; D gene unclear. Trimming took off 1 base at V and 0 bases at J, with 1 base between the two ends. CDR1 is LNHNV and CDR2 is YYDKDF in the germline V gene (reference sequence). This CDR3 has 12 residues. The CDR3 protein is CATSRVSYEQYF. Written as DNA, the CDR3 is TGTGCCACCAGCAGAGTCTCCTACGAGCAGTACTTC.

The V and J genes are TRBV30 and TRBJ1-5; tentatively, D is TRBD1 (5 bases). From germline, CDR1 is GTSNPN and CDR2 SVGIG (reference sequence). Trimming removed 2 bases at V and 7 bases at J, with 18 bases between. This CDR3 has 15 residues. CDR3 sequence: CAWSPGTGNRQPQHF. CDR3 coding DNA: TGTGCCTGGAGTCCCGGGACTGGGAATCGACAGCCCCAGCATTTT.

V gene TRBV10-2 combines with J gene TRBJ2-5, with D possibly being TRBD2 (5 bases). Trimming stripped 7 bases from V and 2 bases from J, with 14 bases between. The CDR3 is 14 amino acids. Germline V CDR1 and CDR2: WSHSY, SAAADI. CDR3: CASTELGRQETQYF. DNA of the CDR3: TGCGCCAGCACCGAGTTGGGGAGACAAGAGACCCAGTACTTC.

This clone was observed a single time. The rearrangement uses TRBV9 and TRBJ2-5; tentatively, D is TRBD1 (6 bases). Germline CDR1 and CDR2: SGDLS and YYNGEE. The CDR3 loop spans 13 amino acids. V was pared by 1 base and J by 5 bases, with 9 bases between. CDR3 DNA: TGTGCCAGCAGCGTATTTACAGGGGAGACCCAGTACTTC. This encodes CASSVFTGETQYF.

This chain uses TRBV6-1 with TRBJ2-7; a possible D gene is TRBD1 (5 bases). CDR1 and CDR2 from the germline V gene are MNHNS and SASEGT. The CDR3 has 12 residues. The V end lost 4 bases, the J end lost 4 bases, and 8 bases lay between the germline ends. CDR3 DNA sequence: TGTGCCAGCAGTGTGCAGGGTTACGAGCAGTACGTC. This translates into CASSVQGYEQYV.